The TCR beta chain described here comes from a study of CD8+CD57+ T cells in acquired aplastic anemia. In the study overall: Each DNA sample taken from sorted CD4+ and CD8+ cells came to about 3.4 ug on average. Roughly 9.9 million reads, on average, were obtained for CD4+ cells from healthy donors.

The study profiled TCR beta VDJ and CDR3 using genomic DNA as template. From the reads, TCRdb called clonotypes with MiXCR, one entry per CDR3 protein. The table lists tens of thousands of distinct CDR3 sequences, approximately 46% of them singletons. A word on this clonotype: Its specificity is not known.

Germline V CDR1 and CDR2: SEHNR, FQNEAQ (reference sequence). The CDR3 totals 15 residues. With 1 base removed from V and 0 bases from J, the gap between germline ends came to 10 bases. The study's findings and limits: Between patients and controls, CD8+ Simpson's diversity did not vary significantly. Roughly 30 sequences, all CD8+ CDR3, were shared between patients and controls.

The TCR comes from a human donor in good health, serving as a control. The chain couples TRBV7-9 to TRBJ2-7; D is tentatively TRBD1 or TRBD2 (5 bases each). Sample: sorted CD4+, CD8+, or CD8+CD57+ T cells (not recorded which) from PBMCs. The CDR3 protein is CASSLEPGTSYEQYF. CDR3 bases: TGTGCCAGCAGCTTAGAGCCGGGGACCTCCTACGAGCAGTACTTC.